This T cell receptor beta chain was observed in a study of shared clonotypes between healthy human individuals. V dropped 2 bases and J dropped 0 bases, with 14 bases sitting between them. This CDR3 comprises 17 residues. The germline gives CDR1 MDHEN, CDR2 SYDVKM. Sequencing used immunoSEQ multiplex PCR; TCRdb keeps in-frame clones, though not all of them. The sample has about 2.2 million clones, 85% to 95% seen once; the top ten hold around 1.7%. CD45RO-negative, CCR7-positively selected cells formed the naive CD8 fraction, excluding terminally differentiated effector memory CD45RA+ cells. Every donor, a Caucasian adult, lived in Nashville, Tennessee.

Sequencing used naive CD8+ T cells from PBMCs. The chain employs TRBV28 and TRBJ2-4; no definite D call. The receptor's source is a man younger than 30 in good health. Some clones in this sample may be carry-over from other donors' samples. The DNA of the CDR3 is TGTGCCAGCAGTTTAGAGGTTTTCAGGCAAGCCAAAAACATTCAGTACTTC. Encoded protein: CASSLEVFRQAKNIQYF.